A selection of T cell receptor beta chains follows, all from one sample in a study of T cell repertoires in cytomegalovirus infection. Their cognate antigens are unknown. TCRdb fed the reads into MiXCR, producing one record per CDR3 protein. The sample records hundreds of thousands of distinct CDR3 sequences, approximately 42% being singletons. The source was cultured PBMCs, collected from culture after CMV antigen stimulation. The receptors were gathered from a human donor in good health (CMV status not recorded). Some clones in this sample may be carry-over from other donors' samples. Both conserved end residues are part of each CDR3. A D gene is named only where the DNA matches it firmly. Rows give clone size only sometimes, using once, few, many, or a class for an expanded clone.

CDR3	DNA	D	size	J	V
CASSSQGTNYNEQFF	TGTGCCAGCAGTTCGCAGGGGACAAATTACAATGAGCAGTTCTTC	-	-	TRBJ2-1	TRBV6-6
CASSPIPGTQYF	TGTGCCAGCAGTCCCATCCCGGGTACGCAGTATTTT	-	-	TRBJ2-3	TRBV12-3/TRBV12-4
CASSYQGDTEAFF	TGTGCCAGCAGTTACCAGGGGGACACTGAAGCTTTCTTT	TRBD1	few	TRBJ1-1	TRBV6-5
CASSLVQGGTYEQYF	TGTGCCAGCAGCTTAGTGCAGGGGGGGACCTACGAGCAGTACTTC	-	many	TRBJ2-7	TRBV7-2
CASSPTRDSRNQPQHF	TGTGCCAGCAGTCCCACTCGGGACAGCAGGAATCAGCCCCAGCATTTT	TRBD1	-	TRBJ1-5	TRBV27
CASSPRELETQYF	TGTGCCAGCAGCCCGCGGGAGCTCGAGACCCAGTACTTC	TRBD2	-	TRBJ2-5	TRBV7-6
CASSPRGVRYNEQFF	TGTGCCAGCAGCCCCAGGGGGGTAAGGTACAATGAGCAGTTCTTC	-	-	TRBJ2-1	TRBV7-2
CASSLSRDTVADRGYTF	TGCGCCAGCAGCCTCTCCCGGGACACGGTGGCAGACCGTGGCTACACCTTC	-	few	TRBJ1-2	TRBV4-1
CASSLFGRLAGITDTQYF	TGTGCCAGCAGCTTATTCGGCAGACTAGCGGGGATCACAGATACGCAGTATTTT	TRBD2	many	TRBJ2-3	TRBV7-2
CSMQLEWETQYF	TGCAGCATGCAGCTAGAGTGGGAGACCCAGTACTTC	-	-	TRBJ2-5	TRBV29-1
CASSPLRNEQFF	TGTGCCAGCAGCCCCCTCAGGAATGAGCAGTTCTTC	-	-	TRBJ2-1	TRBV7-9
CASSLLQDGNEQYF	TGTGCCAGCAGTTTATTACAGGATGGAAACGAGCAGTACTTC	-	once	TRBJ2-7	TRBV28
CAISDPGLAVAGELFF	TGTGCCATCAGTGATCCAGGACTAGCGGTGGCTGGGGAGCTGTTTTTT	TRBD2	-	TRBJ2-2	TRBV10-3
CASSLDLRGRREQYF	TGTGCCAGCAGCTTAGACCTCCGAGGGCGGCGCGAGCAGTACTTC	-	-	TRBJ2-7	TRBV7-2
CSARWGRAGADTQYF	TGCAGTGCTAGATGGGGGCGGGCGGGAGCAGATACGCAGTATTTT	-	-	TRBJ2-3	TRBV20-1
CASSHDTRGQETYEQYF	TGCGCCAGCAGCCATGATACAAGGGGTCAGGAGACCTACGAGCAGTACTTC	-	few	TRBJ2-7	TRBV4-1
CASSPPSPGGIGYTF	TGTGCCAGCAGTCCGCCCTCACCAGGGGGCATTGGCTACACCTTC	TRBD1	once	TRBJ1-2	TRBV7-8
CASRVTGDSASPLHF	TGTGCCAGCAGGGTCACAGGGGACAGTGCTTCACCCCTCCACTTT	TRBD1	-	TRBJ1-6	TRBV12-3/TRBV12-4
CASSRTVVDTEAFF	TGTGCCAGCAGTCGGACAGTCGTAGACACTGAAGCTTTCTTT	-	-	TRBJ1-1	TRBV6-2/TRBV6-3
CASILTGGEQPQHF	TGTGCCAGCATCCTGACAGGGGGGGAACAGCCCCAGCATTTT	TRBD1	-	TRBJ1-5	TRBV6-6
CATSDPGDEGSEGTDTQYF	TGTGCCACCAGTGATCCGGGGGACGAGGGATCGGAGGGGACAGATACGCAGTATTTT	-	-	TRBJ2-3	TRBV24-1
CASSTNRGSYEQYF	TGTGCCAGTAGTACCAACAGGGGATCCTACGAGCAGTACTTC	TRBD1	-	TRBJ2-7	TRBV19
CASSSLTGQVYGYTF	TGTGCCAGCAGCTCGCTGACAGGGCAGGTCTATGGCTACACCTTC	TRBD1	many	TRBJ1-2	TRBV7-2
CASSIRLAGLEQFF	TGTGCCAGTAGTATTCGGCTAGCGGGTCTTGAGCAGTTCTTC	TRBD2	few	TRBJ2-1	TRBV19
CASSLDRGGSNSPLHF	TGTGCCAGCAGCTTAGACAGGGGAGGATCCAATTCACCCCTCCACTTT	TRBD1	-	TRBJ1-6	TRBV7-9
CASSLRVSANTGELFF	TGTGCCAGCAGCTTGAGGGTTTCCGCGAACACCGGGGAGCTGTTTTTT	-	few	TRBJ2-2	TRBV7-2
CASLRDHNSPLHF	TGTGCCAGCCTCCGTGACCATAATTCACCCCTCCACTTT	-	few	TRBJ1-6	TRBV19
CASSLVSGLNTEAFF	TGTGCCAGCAGCTTAGTGAGTGGGTTGAACACTGAAGCTTTCTTT	-	few	TRBJ1-1	TRBV7-6
CSARGGSPEAFF	TGCAGTGCGAGAGGGGGTAGTCCTGAAGCTTTCTTT	-	-	TRBJ1-1	TRBV20-1
CASSPSGLSYNEQFF	TGTGCCAGCAGTCCCTCGGGACTATCCTACAATGAGCAGTTCTTC	TRBD2	-	TRBJ2-1	TRBV27
CASSLPGTNIQYF	TGTGCCAGCAGTCTACCCGGAACGAACATTCAGTACTTC	-	-	TRBJ2-4	TRBV27
CASSLGETTRPQYF	TGTGCCAGCAGCTTAGGAGAAACTACCCGCCCCCAGTACTTC	-	many	TRBJ2-5	TRBV7-2
CASSQERQETQYF	TGTGCCAGCAGCCAAGAGAGGCAAGAGACCCAGTACTTC	-	once	TRBJ2-5	TRBV4-2
CSARLSYNEQFF	TGCAGTGCTCGGCTCTCCTACAATGAGCAGTTCTTC	-	-	TRBJ2-1	TRBV20-1
CASGDRGLNQPQHF	TGTGCCAGCGGTGACAGGGGGCTCAATCAGCCCCAGCATTTT	TRBD1	-	TRBJ1-5	TRBV12-3/TRBV12-4
CASSLSVSYNEQFF	TGTGCCAGCAGCTTAAGCGTTTCCTACAATGAGCAGTTCTTC	-	-	TRBJ2-1	TRBV7-2
CASSIVEGTWDGANVLTF	TGTGCCAGTAGTATAGTGGAGGGTACCTGGGATGGGGCCAACGTCCTGACTTTC	-	-	TRBJ2-6	TRBV19
CASSYSMGLGNTEAFF	TGTGCCAGCAGTTACTCTATGGGGCTGGGGAACACTGAAGCTTTCTTT	-	few	TRBJ1-1	TRBV6-6
CASSSPGTSGVGGELFF	TGTGCCAGCAGCTCCCCCGGGACTAGCGGGGTAGGCGGGGAGCTGTTTTTT	TRBD2	-	TRBJ2-2	TRBV5-4
CSARRQGDYNEQFF	TGCAGTGCTAGGAGACAGGGAGACTACAATGAGCAGTTCTTC	TRBD1	-	TRBJ2-1	TRBV20-1
CASSYQQPTSATEWETQYF	TGTGCCAGCAGTTACCAACAACCGACTAGCGCGACAGAGTGGGAGACCCAGTACTTC	TRBD2	-	TRBJ2-5	TRBV6-5
CASSFVGGSYNEQFF	TGCGCCAGCAGCTTCGTGGGGGGCTCCTACAATGAGCAGTTCTTC	-	-	TRBJ2-1	TRBV5-1
CASKLGVMNTEAFF	TGTGCCAGTAAGCTGGGGGTTATGAACACTGAAGCTTTCTTT	-	-	TRBJ1-1	TRBV19
CASSHGTSGIRETQYF	TGTGCCAGCAGCCACGGGACTAGCGGGATAAGAGAGACCCAGTACTTC	TRBD2	few	TRBJ2-5	TRBV12-3/TRBV12-4
CASSFSVAGEETQYF	TGTGCCAGCAGTTTTTCTGTAGCGGGAGAAGAGACCCAGTACTTC	TRBD2	few	TRBJ2-5	TRBV12-3/TRBV12-4
CASSSTGWNYGYTF	TGTGCCAGCAGCTCGACAGGCTGGAACTATGGCTACACCTTC	-	-	TRBJ1-2	TRBV7-2
CASSDRARGYTF	TGTGCCAGCAGTGACAGGGCGCGAGGCTACACCTTC	-	-	TRBJ1-2	TRBV2